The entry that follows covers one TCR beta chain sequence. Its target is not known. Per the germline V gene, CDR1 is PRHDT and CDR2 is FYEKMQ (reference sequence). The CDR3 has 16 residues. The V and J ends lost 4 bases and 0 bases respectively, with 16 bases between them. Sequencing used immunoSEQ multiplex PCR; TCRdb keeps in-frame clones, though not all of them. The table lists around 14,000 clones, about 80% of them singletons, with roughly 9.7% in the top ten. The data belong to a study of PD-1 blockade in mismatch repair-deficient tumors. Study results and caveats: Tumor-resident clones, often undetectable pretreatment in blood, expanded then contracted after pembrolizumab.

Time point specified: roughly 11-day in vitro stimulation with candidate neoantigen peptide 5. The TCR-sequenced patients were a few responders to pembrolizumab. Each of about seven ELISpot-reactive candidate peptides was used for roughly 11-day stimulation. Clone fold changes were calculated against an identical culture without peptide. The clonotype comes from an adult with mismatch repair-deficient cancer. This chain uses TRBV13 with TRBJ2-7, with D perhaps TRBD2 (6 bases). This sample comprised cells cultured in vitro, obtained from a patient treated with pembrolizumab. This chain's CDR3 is CASSSSWGVSSYEQYF. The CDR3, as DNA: TGTGCCAGCAGCTCCTCTTGGGGGGTAAGCTCCTACGAGCAGTACTTC.